Described below is a single TCR beta chain sequence and its context. As yet, its antigen is unknown. The sample comes from a study of shared clonotypes between healthy human individuals. Across the study: Each donor contributed plates that comprised three CD4 naive, three CD4 memory, two CD8 naive and one CD8 memory.

Generated by immunoSEQ multiplex PCR, the TCRdb table keeps only in-frame clones and is missing some. The sample yields around 2,000,000 clones, less than 95% seen once. Whole-study findings and limits: Unshared clonotypes carried lower generation probabilities than those common to all four donors. Having only a few donors restricted how much genetic and exposure-history diversity was captured. Among donors, sharing of clonotypes was expected to be affected by sequencing depth.

The naive CD8 fraction comprised CD45RO-negative cells positively selected for CCR7 and excluded terminally differentiated effector memory CD45RA+ cells. Trimming stripped 3 bases from V and 0 bases from J, with 10 bases between. The germline V gene encodes CDR1 SGDLS and CDR2 YYNGEE. This CDR3 is 15 amino acids long. Sequenced input: naive CD8+ T cells sorted from blood. The TCR originated in a young man in good health. The rearrangement uses TRBV9 and TRBJ2-1, with a weak D call TRBD2 (6 bases). The CDR3: CASSGRDFSYNEQFF. The DNA of the CDR3 is TGTGCCAGCAGCGGACGGGACTTCTCCTACAATGAGCAGTTCTTC.